The 22 T cell receptor beta chains listed next were all sequenced from one sample in a study of neurological immune-mediated disorders. A single record per CDR3 protein comes from TCRdb applying MiXCR to the 5' RACE reads. The table has about 55,000 distinct CDR3 sequences, 4% seen once. The sample taken for sequencing was CD4+ T cells from blood. The receptors were gathered from a woman between 40 and 50 years old with multiple sclerosis.

This clonotype has a count of ten or more. The rearrangement uses TRBV30 and TRBJ2-5, with 7 bases lining up with TRBD1. The germline CDR1 and CDR2 sequences are GTSNPN and SVGIG (reference sequence). Unmatched junction bases numbered 12, after V lost 3 bases and J lost 5 bases. CDR3 length: 15 residues. CDR3 nucleotide sequence: TGTGCCTGGAGACGAAAGGGGGCTCTTGGGGAGACCCAGTACTTC. It specifies CAWRRKGALGETQYF.

The sample holds many counts of this clonotype. The rearrangement joins TRBV6-4 to TRBJ2-1; possibly TRBD1 for D (6 bases). Deletions cut 6 bases from V and 0 bases from J, with 12 bases between. The CDR3 consists of 15 residues. Germline V gives CDR1 MRHNA, CDR2 SNTAGT. CDR3 DNA sequence: TGTGCCAGCAGCTTACAGGGCAGCTCCTACAATGAGCAGTTCTTC. It is translated as CASSLQGSSYNEQFF.

This clonotype was recorded many times. V gene TRBV14 combines with J gene TRBJ2-1, with D uncertain. The V end was cut by 4 bases, the J end by 9 bases, with 13 bases between. This CDR3 region has 13 residues. Germline V lookup: CDR1 SGHDN, CDR2 FVKESK. The CDR3 loop is CASSLPVWGEQFF. DNA of the CDR3: TGTGCCAGCAGCCTACCGGTGTGGGGTGAGCAGTTCTTC.

This clonotype occurred many times. The chain uses TRBV5-1 and TRBJ2-5, with D uncertain. Germline CDR1 SGHRS, CDR2 YFSETQ. The CDR3 contains 13 residues. V shed 2 bases and J shed 4 bases, with 9 bases lying between them. The chain's CDR3 is CASSFGYGETQYF. CDR3 in DNA: TGCGCCAGCAGCTTTGGCTACGGAGAGACCCAGTACTTC.

This clonotype was detected many times. The gene calls are TRBV5-1 and TRBJ1-1; the D gene is possibly TRBD1 (5 bases). V lost 3 bases and J lost 2, with 11 bases in between. The germline V gene encodes CDR1 SGHRS and CDR2 YFSETQ. This CDR3 spans 14 amino acids. The CDR3 sequence: CASSSGHRNTEAFF. As DNA, the CDR3 is TGCGCCAGCAGCTCCGGACACAGAAACACTGAAGCTTTCTTT. Drawing the rest from reference TRBV5-1 and TRBJ1-1, the complete variable domain is KAGVTQTPRYLIKTRGQQVTLSCSPISGHRSVSWYQQTPGQGLQFLFEYFSETQRNKGNFPGRFSGRQFSNSRSEMNVSTLELGDSALYLCASSSGHRNTEAFFGQGTRLTVV.

This clonotype has ten or more counts. The chain uses TRBV5-5 and TRBJ2-3; possibly TRBD1 for D (6 bases). Per germline, CDR1 SGHKS and CDR2 YYEKEE (reference sequence). Trimming left V 8 bases short and J 0 bases short, with 13 bases between. The CDR3 runs 14 residues. CDR3 loop: CARDKGHSTDTQYF. DNA of the CDR3: TGTGCCAGAGACAAGGGACATAGCACAGATACGCAGTATTTT. Supplemented by reference TRBV5-5 and TRBJ2-3, the full variable domain reads DAGVTQSPTHLIKTRGQQVTLRCSPISGHKSVSWYQQVLGQGPQFIFQYYEKEERGRGNFPDRFSARQFPNYSSELNVNALLLGDSALYLCARDKGHSTDTQYFGPGTRLTVL.

This clonotype was seen repeatedly, ten times or more. The chain links TRBV29-1 to TRBJ1-4, with a tentative D call TRBD1 (5 bases). The CDR3 spans 14 residues. Germline assignment: CDR1 SQVTM and CDR2 ANQGSEA. V shed 6 bases and J shed 4 bases, with 15 bases lying between them. In nucleotides, the CDR3 is TGCAGCGTCCCAAACCCAGGGAATAATGAAAAACTGTTTTTT. Its translation is CSVPNPGNNEKLFF. The full variable domain, completed using reference TRBV29-1 and TRBJ1-4, is SAVISQKPSRDICQRGTSLTIQCQVDSQVTMMFWYRQQPGQSLTLIATANQGSEATYESGFVIDKFPISRPNLTFSTLTVSNMSPEDSSIYLCSVPNPGNNEKLFFGSGTQLSVL.

Ten or more counts support this clonotype. This chain joins TRBV20-1 and TRBJ2-1, with 9 positions matching TRBD2. This CDR3 spans 13 amino acids. CDR1 and CDR2 (germline): DFQATT, SNEGSKA (reference sequence). Here the CDR3 reads CSVAGASYNEQFF. The CDR3 DNA is TGCAGCGTAGCGGGGGCCTCCTACAATGAGCAGTTCTTC.

This clonotype showed up many times. J is TRBJ2-7 and V is TRBV12-3 or TRBV12-4, with TRBD2 matching over 7 bases. CDR3 size: 14 residues. The V segment lost 5 bases and the J segment 3 bases; nucleotides outside the gene matches: 7. The CDR3 sequence: CASSLGGGGYEQYF. CDR3 coding DNA: TGTGCCAGCAGTCTGGGGGGGGGGGGCTACGAGCAGTACTTC.

This clonotype was detected ten times or more. The genes are TRBV6-2 or TRBV6-3 and TRBJ1-6; no clear D gene. Per the germline V gene, CDR1 is MNHEY and CDR2 is SVGEGT. V lost 2 bases and J lost 13, with 12 bases in between. The CDR3 is 13 amino acids. The CDR3 loop reads CASSYGSTVPLHF. DNA of the CDR3: TGTGCCAGCAGTTACGGGTCGACGGTGCCCCTCCACTTT.

This clonotype was picked up many times. The chain links TRBV27 to TRBJ1-4; no firm D call. Germline V gene sequence: CDR1 MNHEY, CDR2 SMNVEV (reference sequence). Trimming stripped 5 bases from V and 6 bases from J, with 10 bases between. The CDR3 contains 13 residues. The chain's CDR3 is CASSRSADEKLFF. The CDR3 DNA reads as TGTGCCAGCAGTCGATCGGCAGATGAAAAACTGTTTTTT.

This clonotype was seen more than once but under ten times. The chain carries TRBV6-2 or TRBV6-3 and TRBJ2-1; 8 bases agree with TRBD2. Germline V CDR1 and CDR2: MNHEY, SVGEGT. With 7 bases clipped from V and 8 bases from J, the junction kept 10 bases outside the gene matches. The CDR3 is made up of 14 amino acids. In nucleotides, the CDR3 is TGTGCCAGCACCCAACGACTAGCGCGCGATGAGCAGTTCTTC. Protein: CASTQRLARDEQFF.

This clonotype was recorded many times. The chain employs TRBV4-1 and TRBJ1-1, with D unresolved. Germline CDR1 is MGHRA and CDR2 is YSYEKL. CDR3 size: 16 residues. V lost 0 bases and J 0 bases, leaving 11 bases between the germline ends. The CDR3 sequence is CASSQDTRGMNTEAFF. CDR3 sequence (DNA): TGCGCCAGCAGCCAAGATACCCGGGGTATGAACACTGAAGCTTTCTTT.

This clonotype came up many times. V is TRBV11-2 and J is TRBJ1-3; D is unclear. Germline V lookup: CDR1 SGHAT, CDR2 FQNNGV. V was shortened by 4 bases and J by 0 bases, with 7 bases between the two germline ends. This CDR3 contains 14 residues. CDR3 protein: CASSSVLSGNTIYF. In DNA form, the CDR3 reads TGTGCCAGCAGCTCCGTCCTCTCTGGAAACACCATATATTTT.

This clonotype has ten or more counts. CDR3 nucleotides: TGCAGTGCTAGAGATCGGCGGGGCATTGGGGGGGAGTACGGCTACACCTTC. It specifies CSARDRRGIGGEYGYTF. The V call is TRBV20-1, the J call TRBJ1-2, with a possible D match to TRBD1 (5 bases). Trimming stripped 0 bases from V and 8 bases from J, with 25 bases between. The CDR3 runs 17 residues. From germline, CDR1 is DFQATT and CDR2 SNEGSKA (reference sequence).

This clonotype was seen at least ten times. V and J are TRBV20-1 and TRBJ2-3; 11 bases are shared with TRBD2. The ends lost 0 bases at V and 2 bases at J; junction bases unmatched: 1. The CDR3 consists of 15 residues. CDR1 and CDR2 from the germline V gene are DFQATT and SNEGSKA (reference sequence). The CDR3 protein is CSARDSGGATDTQYF. The CDR3, as DNA: TGCAGTGCTAGAGATAGCGGGGGGGCCACAGATACGCAGTATTTT.

This clonotype was seen many times. V gene TRBV5-6 combines with J gene TRBJ1-1, with TRBD1 identical over 8 bases. CDR3 size: 15 residues. V shed 3 bases and J 1 base; nucleotides not matched to a gene: 5. CDR1 and CDR2 (germline): SGHDT, YYEEEE. DNA for the CDR3: TGTGCCAGCAGCTGGACAGGGTTTGGGAACACTGAAGCTTTCTTT. Protein product: CASSWTGFGNTEAFF.

This clonotype was seen many times. The CDR3 DNA follows: TGTGCCAGCAACGTCCCGGGACAGGGTGACGAGCAGTACTTC. Translation gives CASNVPGQGDEQYF. The chain links TRBV2 to TRBJ2-7; 9 bases line up with TRBD1. CDR3 length equals 14 residues. Trimming took 7 bases from V and 5 from J; bases not matched to a gene: 9. Germline V CDR1 and CDR2: SNHLY, FYNNEI.

This clonotype has ten or more counts. The V and J genes are TRBV29-1 and TRBJ2-3, with a weak D call TRBD2 (5 bases). Trimming stripped 8 bases from V and 10 bases from J, with 19 bases between. CDR3 length: 12 amino acids. Germline V gene lookup returns CDR1 SQVTM and CDR2 ANQGSEA. This CDR3 reads CSQDGIGGAQYF. In DNA, the CDR3 is TGCAGCCAGGACGGGATCGGAGGAGCGCAGTATTTT.

This clonotype was counted many times. The rearrangement uses TRBV6-2 or TRBV6-3 and TRBJ1-2; maybe TRBD1 (6 bases). Trimming took 2 bases from V and 0 from J, leaving 10 bases between them. CDR3 length: 15 residues. Germline V CDR1 and CDR2: MNHEY, SVGEGT. Here the CDR3 reads CASSYGGTSNYGYTF. The CDR3 coding sequence is TGTGCCAGCAGTTACGGGGGCACCTCTAACTATGGCTACACCTTC.

This clonotype was counted ten times or more. V usage is TRBV2 and J usage is TRBJ1-4; 7 bases agree with TRBD1. CDR1 SNHLY and CDR2 FYNNEI come from the germline V gene. J lost 0 bases, V lost 6 bases, and 4 bases had no gene match. The CDR3 covers 15 residues. CDR3 loop: CASRTGQATNEKLFF. CDR3 DNA sequence: TGTGCCAGCAGAACCGGACAGGCAACTAATGAAAAACTGTTTTTT.

This clonotype is classed as medium-sized (0.01 to 0.1%). This sequence joins TRBV20-1 and TRBJ2-4; the match to TRBD2 covers 8 bases. J gave up 8 bases and V 8 bases, and 5 bases lay outside the gene matches. The CDR3 is made up of 11 amino acids. The germline V gene encodes CDR1 DFQATT and CDR2 SNEGSKA (reference sequence). CDR3 DNA sequence: TGCAGTATAGCGGGGTCGGACATTCAGTACTTC. Translation: CSIAGSDIQYF.